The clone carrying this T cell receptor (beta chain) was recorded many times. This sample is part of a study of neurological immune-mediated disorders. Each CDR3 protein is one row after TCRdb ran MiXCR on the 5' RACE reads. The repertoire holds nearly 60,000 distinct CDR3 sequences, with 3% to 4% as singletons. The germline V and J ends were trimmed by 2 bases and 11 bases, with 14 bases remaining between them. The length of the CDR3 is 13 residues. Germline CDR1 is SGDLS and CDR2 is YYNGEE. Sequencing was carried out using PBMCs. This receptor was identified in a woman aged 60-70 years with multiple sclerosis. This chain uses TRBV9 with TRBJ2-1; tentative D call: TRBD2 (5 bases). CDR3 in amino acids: CASSVTSGNKQFF. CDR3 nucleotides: TGTGCCAGCAGCGTCACTAGTGGGAACAAGCAGTTCTTC.